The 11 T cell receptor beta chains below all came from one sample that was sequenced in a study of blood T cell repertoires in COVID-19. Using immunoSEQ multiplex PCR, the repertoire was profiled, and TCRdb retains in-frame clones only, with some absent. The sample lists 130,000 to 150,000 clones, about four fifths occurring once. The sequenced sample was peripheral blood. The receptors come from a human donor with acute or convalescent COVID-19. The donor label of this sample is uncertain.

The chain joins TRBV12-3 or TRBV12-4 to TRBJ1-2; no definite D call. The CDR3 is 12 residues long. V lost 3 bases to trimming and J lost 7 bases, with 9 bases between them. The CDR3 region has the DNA TGTGCCAGCAGTTTCTCCGCCAGTGGCTACACCTTC. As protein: CASSFSASGYTF.

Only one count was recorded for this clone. CDR3 nucleotides: TGTGCCATCAGTGTGGACACCACCCTGGGAAACACCATATATTTT. Translated: CAISVDTTLGNTIYF. This chain links TRBV10-3 with TRBJ1-3; possibly TRBD1 for D (5 bases). Trimming pared 4 bases from V and 4 bases from J, leaving 14 bases between. The CDR3 has 15 amino acids. Germline CDR1 and CDR2: ENHRY and SYGVKD.

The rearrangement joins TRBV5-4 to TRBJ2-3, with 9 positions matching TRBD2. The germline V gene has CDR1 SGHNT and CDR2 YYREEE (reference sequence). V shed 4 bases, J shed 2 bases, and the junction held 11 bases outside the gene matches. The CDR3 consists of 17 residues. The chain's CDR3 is CASSPPVSGGPTDTQYF. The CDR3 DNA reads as TGTGCCAGCAGCCCGCCGGTTAGCGGGGGCCCCACAGATACGCAGTATTTT.

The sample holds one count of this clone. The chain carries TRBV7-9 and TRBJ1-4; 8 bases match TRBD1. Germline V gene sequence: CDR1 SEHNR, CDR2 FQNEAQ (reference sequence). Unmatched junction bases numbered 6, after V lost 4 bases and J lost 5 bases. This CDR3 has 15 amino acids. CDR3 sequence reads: CASSSQGAQNEKLFF. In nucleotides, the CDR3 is TGTGCCAGCAGCTCCCAGGGGGCGCAGAATGAAAAACTGTTTTTT.

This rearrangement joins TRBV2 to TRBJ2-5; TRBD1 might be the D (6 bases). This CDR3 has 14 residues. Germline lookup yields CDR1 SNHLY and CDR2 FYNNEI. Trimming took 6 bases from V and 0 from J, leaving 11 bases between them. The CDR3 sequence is CASREDRYQETQYF. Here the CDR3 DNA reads TGTGCCAGCAGAGAGGACAGATACCAAGAGACCCAGTACTTC.

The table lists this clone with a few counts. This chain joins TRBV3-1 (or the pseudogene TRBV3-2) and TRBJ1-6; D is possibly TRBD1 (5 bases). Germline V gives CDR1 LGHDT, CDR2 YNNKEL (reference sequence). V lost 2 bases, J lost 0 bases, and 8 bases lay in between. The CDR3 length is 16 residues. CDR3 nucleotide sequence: TGTGCCAGCAGCCAAAAAGACAGCTCCTATAATTCACCCCTCCACTTT. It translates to CASSQKDSSYNSPLHF.

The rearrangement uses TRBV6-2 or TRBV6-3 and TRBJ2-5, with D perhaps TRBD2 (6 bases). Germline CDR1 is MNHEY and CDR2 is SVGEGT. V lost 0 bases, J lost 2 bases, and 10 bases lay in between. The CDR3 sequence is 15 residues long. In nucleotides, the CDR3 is TGTGCCAGCAGTTACTCGGCAGGGAGGCAAGAGACCCAGTACTTC. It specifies CASSYSAGRQETQYF.

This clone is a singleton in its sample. The CDR3 spells CASSFPQGRWTPLHF. DNA for the CDR3: TGTGCCAGCAGCTTCCCGCAGGGAAGGTGGACACCCCTCCACTTT. The rearrangement joins TRBV7-2 to TRBJ1-6; possible D gene TRBD1, 5 bases. The CDR3 is 15 residues long. In germline, CDR1 is SGHTA, CDR2 FQGNSA. The V end lost 3 bases, the J end lost 11 bases, and 17 bases lay between the germline ends.

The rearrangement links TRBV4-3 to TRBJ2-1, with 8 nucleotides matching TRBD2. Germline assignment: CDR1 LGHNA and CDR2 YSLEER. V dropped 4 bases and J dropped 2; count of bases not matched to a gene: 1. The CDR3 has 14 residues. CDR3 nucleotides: TGCGCCAGCAGCCTCGGGGGGGCCTACAATGAGCAGTTCTTC. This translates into CASSLGGAYNEQFF.

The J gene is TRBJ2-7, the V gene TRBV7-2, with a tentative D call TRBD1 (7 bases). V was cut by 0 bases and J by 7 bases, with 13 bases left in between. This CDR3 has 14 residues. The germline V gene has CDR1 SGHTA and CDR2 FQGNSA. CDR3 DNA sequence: TGTGCCAGCAGCTTAGCGCAGGGGGGCGGGGAGCAGTACTTC. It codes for CASSLAQGGGEQYF.

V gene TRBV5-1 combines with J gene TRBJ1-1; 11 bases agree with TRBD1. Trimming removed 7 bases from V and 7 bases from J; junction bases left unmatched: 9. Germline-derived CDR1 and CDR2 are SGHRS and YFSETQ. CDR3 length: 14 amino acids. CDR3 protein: CASSMGQGEFEAFF. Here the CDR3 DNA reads TGCGCCAGCTCTATGGGACAGGGGGAATTTGAAGCTTTCTTT.